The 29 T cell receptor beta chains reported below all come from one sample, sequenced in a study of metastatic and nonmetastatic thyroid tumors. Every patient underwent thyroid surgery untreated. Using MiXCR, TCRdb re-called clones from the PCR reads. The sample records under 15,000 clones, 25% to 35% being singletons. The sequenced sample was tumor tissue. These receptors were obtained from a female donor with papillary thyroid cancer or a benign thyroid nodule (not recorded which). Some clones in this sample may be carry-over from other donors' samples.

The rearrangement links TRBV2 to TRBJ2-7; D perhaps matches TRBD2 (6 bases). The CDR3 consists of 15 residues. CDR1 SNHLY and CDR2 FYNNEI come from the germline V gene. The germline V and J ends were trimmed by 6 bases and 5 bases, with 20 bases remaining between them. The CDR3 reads CASRGRGFGLDEQYF. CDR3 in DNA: TGTGCCAGCAGGGGACGGGGGTTCGGACTGGACGAGCAGTACTTC.

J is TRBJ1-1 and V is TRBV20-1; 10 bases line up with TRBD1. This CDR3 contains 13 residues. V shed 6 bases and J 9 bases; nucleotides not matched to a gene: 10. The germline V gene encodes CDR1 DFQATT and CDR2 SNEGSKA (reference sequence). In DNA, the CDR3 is TGCAGTGCGAGAAGGACAGGGGGAGTGAAAGCTTTCTTT. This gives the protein CSARRTGGVKAFF.

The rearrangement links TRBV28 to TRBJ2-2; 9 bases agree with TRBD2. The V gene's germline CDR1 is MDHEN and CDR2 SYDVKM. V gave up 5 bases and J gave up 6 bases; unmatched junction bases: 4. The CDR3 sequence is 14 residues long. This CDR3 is CASSRTSAAGELFF. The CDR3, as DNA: TGTGCCAGCAGTCGGACTAGCGCTGCCGGGGAGCTGTTTTTT.

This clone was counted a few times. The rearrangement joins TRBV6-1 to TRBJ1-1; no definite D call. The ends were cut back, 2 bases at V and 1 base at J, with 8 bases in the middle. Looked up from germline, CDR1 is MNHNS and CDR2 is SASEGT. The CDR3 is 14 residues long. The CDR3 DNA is TGTGCCAGCAGTGAAAGGGTAGAGAACACTGAAGCTTTCTTT. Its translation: CASSERVENTEAFF.

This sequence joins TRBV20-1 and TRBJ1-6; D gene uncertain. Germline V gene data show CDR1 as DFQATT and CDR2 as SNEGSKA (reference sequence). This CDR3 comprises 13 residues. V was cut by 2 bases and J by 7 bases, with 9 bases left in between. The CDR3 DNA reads TGCAGTGCTAGACCTCACCCCAATTCACCCCTCCACTTT. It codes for CSARPHPNSPLHF.

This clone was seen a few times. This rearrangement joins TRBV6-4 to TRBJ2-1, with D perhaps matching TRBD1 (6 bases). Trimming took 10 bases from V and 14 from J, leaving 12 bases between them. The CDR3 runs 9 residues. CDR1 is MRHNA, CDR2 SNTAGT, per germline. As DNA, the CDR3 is TGTGCCAATGGGACATTTAAGTTCTTC. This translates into CANGTFKFF.

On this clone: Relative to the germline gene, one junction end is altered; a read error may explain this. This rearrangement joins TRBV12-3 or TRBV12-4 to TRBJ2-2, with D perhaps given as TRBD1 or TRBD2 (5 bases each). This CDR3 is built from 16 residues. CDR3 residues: CAGSYSGTSNTGELFF. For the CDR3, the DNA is TGTGCCGGCAGCTATAGTGGGACCTCCAACACCGGGGAGCTGTTTTTT.

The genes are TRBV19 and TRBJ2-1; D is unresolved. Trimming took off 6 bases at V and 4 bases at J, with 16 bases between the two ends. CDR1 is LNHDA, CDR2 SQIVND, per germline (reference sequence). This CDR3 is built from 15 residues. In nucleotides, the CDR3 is TGTGCCAGTAGCCGCGTGAGTGCCCCTTACAATGAGCAGTTCTTC. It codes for CASSRVSAPYNEQFF.

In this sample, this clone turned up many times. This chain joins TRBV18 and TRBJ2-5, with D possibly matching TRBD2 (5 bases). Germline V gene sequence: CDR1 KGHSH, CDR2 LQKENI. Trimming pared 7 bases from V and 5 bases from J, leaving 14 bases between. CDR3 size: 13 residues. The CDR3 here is CASLASKGETQYF. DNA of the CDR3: TGTGCCAGCTTAGCGTCAAAAGGGGAGACCCAGTACTTC.

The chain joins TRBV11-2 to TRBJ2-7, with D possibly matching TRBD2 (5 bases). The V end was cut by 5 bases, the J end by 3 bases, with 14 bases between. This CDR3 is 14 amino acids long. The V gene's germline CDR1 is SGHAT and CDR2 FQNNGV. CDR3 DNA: TGTGCCAGCAGCCCGCGGGTCTCAGGCTACGAGCAGTACTTC. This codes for CASSPRVSGYEQYF.

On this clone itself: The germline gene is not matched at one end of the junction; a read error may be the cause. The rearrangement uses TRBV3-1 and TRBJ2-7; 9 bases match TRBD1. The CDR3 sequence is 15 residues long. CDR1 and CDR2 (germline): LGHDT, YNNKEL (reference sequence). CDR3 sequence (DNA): TGTGCCATCAGCCGGACTTGGACAGGGGAGTACGAGCAGTACTTC. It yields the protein CAISRTWTGEYEQYF.

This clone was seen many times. The DNA of the CDR3 is TGCAGTGCTACGCCAAATCGACAGGGGGGTCGAGAGACCCAGTACTTC. It codes for CSATPNRQGGRETQYF. The chain is built from TRBV20-1 and TRBJ2-5; 9 bases agree with TRBD1. Trimming took 4 bases from V and 4 from J; bases not matched to a gene: 13. The CDR3 is 16 residues long. The germline V gene has CDR1 DFQATT and CDR2 SNEGSKA (reference sequence).

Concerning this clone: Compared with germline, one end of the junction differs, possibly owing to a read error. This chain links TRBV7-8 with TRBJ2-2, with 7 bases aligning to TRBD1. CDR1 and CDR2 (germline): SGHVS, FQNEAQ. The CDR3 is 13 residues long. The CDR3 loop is CASTYRGTGELLF. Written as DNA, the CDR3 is TGTGCCAGTACCTACAGGGGTACCGGGGAGCTGCTTTTT.

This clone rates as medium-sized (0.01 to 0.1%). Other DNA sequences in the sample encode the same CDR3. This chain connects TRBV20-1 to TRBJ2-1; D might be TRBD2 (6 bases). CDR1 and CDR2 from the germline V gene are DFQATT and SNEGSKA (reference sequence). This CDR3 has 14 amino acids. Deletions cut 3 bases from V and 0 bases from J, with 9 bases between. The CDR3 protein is CSASGRASYNEQFF. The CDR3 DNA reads TGCAGTGCTAGCGGGAGAGCCTCCTACAATGAGCAGTTCTTC.

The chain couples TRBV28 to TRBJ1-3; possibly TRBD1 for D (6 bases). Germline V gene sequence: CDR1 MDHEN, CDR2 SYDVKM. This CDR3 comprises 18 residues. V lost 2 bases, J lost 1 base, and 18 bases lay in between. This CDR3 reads CASSLEVIAGVSGNTIYF. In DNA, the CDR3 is TGTGCCAGCAGTTTAGAAGTTATTGCAGGGGTGTCTGGAAACACCATATATTTT.

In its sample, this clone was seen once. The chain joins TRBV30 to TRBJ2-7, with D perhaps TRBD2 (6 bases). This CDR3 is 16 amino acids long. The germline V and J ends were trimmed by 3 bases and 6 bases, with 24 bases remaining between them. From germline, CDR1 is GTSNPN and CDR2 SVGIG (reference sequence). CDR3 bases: TGTGCCTGGAGCCGAAAAGGGGTGACGGGAGCGAGCGAGCAGTACTTC. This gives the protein CAWSRKGVTGASEQYF.

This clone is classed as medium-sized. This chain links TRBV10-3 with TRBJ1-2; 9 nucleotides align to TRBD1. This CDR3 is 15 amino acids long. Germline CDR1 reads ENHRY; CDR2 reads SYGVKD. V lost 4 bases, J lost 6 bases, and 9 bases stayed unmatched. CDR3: CAISGGQGSPDGYTF. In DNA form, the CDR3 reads TGTGCCATCAGTGGCGGACAGGGGAGTCCGGATGGCTACACCTTC.

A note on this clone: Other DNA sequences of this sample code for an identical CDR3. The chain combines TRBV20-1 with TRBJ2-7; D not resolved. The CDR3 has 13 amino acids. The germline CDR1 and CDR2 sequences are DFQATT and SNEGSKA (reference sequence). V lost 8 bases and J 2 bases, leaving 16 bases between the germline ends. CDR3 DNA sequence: TGCAGTCTACCTGGATCTTCTACCTACGAGCAGTACTTC. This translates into CSLPGSSTYEQYF.

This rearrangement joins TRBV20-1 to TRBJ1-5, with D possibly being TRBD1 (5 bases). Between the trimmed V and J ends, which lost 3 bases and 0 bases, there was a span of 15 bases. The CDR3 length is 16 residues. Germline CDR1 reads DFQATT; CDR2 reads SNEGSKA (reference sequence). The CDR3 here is CSASVPGIISNQPQHF. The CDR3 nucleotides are TGCAGTGCTAGCGTCCCAGGGATAATTAGCAATCAGCCCCAGCATTTT.

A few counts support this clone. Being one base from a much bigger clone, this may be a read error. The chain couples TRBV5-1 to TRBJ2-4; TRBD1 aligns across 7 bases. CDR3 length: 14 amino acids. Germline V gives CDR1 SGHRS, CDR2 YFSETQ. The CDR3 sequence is CASGYRTGVRIHYF. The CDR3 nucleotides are TGCGCCAGCGGCTACCGTACAGGGGTAAGGATTCATTACTTC.

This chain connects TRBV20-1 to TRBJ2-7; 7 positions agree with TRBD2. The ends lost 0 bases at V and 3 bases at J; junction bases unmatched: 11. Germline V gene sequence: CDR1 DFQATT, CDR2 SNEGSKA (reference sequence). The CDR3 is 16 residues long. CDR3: CSARDGPLASRYEQYF. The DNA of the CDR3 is TGCAGTGCTAGAGATGGCCCACTAGCGAGCCGCTACGAGCAGTACTTC.

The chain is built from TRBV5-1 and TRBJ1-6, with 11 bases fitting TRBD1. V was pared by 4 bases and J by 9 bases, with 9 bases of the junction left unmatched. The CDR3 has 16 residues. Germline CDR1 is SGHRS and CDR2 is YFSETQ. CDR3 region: CASSAGTGGGGSPLHF. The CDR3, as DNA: TGCGCCAGCAGCGCGGGGACAGGGGGGGGCGGTTCACCCCTCCACTTT.

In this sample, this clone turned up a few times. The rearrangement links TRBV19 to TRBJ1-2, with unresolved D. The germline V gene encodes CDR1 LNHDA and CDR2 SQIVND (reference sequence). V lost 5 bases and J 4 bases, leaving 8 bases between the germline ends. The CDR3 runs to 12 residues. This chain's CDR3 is CASSPGFYGYTF. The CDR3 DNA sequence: TGTGCCAGTAGTCCGGGATTCTATGGCTACACCTTC.

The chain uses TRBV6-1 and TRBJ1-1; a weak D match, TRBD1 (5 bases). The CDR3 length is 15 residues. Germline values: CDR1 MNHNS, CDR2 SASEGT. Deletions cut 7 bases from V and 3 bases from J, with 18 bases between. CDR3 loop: CASNPFSGGYTEAFF. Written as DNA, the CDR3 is TGTGCCAGCAACCCATTTAGCGGGGGGTACACTGAAGCTTTCTTT.

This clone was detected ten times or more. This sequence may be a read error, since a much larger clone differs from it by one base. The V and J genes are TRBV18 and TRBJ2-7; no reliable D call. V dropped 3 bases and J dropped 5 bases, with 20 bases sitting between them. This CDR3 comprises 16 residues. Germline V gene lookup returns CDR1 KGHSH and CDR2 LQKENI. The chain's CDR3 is CASSPDQALGSDEQYF. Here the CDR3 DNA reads TGTGCCAGCTCACCGGATCAGGCACTCGGGTCGGACGAGCAGTACTTC.

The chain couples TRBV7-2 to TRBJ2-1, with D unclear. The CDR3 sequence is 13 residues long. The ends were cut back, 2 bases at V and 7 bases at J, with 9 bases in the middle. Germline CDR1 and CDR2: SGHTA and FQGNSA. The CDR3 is CASSLSFGNEQFF. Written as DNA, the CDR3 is TGTGCCAGCAGCTTATCCTTTGGTAATGAGCAGTTCTTC. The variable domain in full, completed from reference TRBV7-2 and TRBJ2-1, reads GAGVSQSPSNKVTEKGKDVELRCDPISGHTALYWYRQSLGQGLEFLIYFQGNSAPDKSGLPSDRFSAERTGGSVSTLTIQRTQQEDSAVYLCASSLSFGNEQFFGPGTRLTVL.

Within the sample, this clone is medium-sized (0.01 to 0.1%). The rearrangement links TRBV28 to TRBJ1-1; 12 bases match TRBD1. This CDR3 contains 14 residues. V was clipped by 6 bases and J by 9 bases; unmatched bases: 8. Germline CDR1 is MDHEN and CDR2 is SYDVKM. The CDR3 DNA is TGTGCCAGCAGCCGGGACAGGGGGCTGGGGAAAGCTTTCTTT. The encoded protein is CASSRDRGLGKAFF.

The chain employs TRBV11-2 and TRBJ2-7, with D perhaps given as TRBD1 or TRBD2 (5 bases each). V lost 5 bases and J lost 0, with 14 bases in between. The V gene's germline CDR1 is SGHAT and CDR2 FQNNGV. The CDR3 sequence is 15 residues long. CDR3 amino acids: CASSPGTSASYEQYF. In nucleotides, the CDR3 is TGTGCCAGCAGCCCAGGGACGTCAGCCTCCTACGAGCAGTACTTC.

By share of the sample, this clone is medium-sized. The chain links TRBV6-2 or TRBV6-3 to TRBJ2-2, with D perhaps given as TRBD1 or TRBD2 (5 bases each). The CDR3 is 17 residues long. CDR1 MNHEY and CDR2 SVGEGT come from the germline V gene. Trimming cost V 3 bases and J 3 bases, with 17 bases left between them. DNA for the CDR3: TGTGCCAGCAGTTATGGGGGACCAACCGATCACACCGGGGAGCTGTTTTTT. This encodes CASSYGGPTDHTGELFF.